This T cell receptor (beta chain) is drawn from a study of vaccination and CD4 T cells after COVID-19. An Oncomine TCR Beta short-read assay was used to sequence the DNA from cultured CD4+ T cells. Investigators isolated genomic DNA from cultured CD4+ T cells. TCRdb processed the PCR reads anew with MiXCR; each CDR3 protein has one entry. The sample records over 15,000 distinct CDR3 sequences, under 45% being singletons. Regarding treatment: approximately nine-day PBMC culture with coronavirus spike peptide pools or control peptides (ViraFEST assay). On this clonotype itself: Its matching antigen is unknown.

V was cut by 1 base and J by 3 bases, with 15 bases left in between. Germline CDR1 and CDR2: DFQATT and SNEGSKA (reference sequence). This CDR3 contains 15 residues. The chain has TRBV20-1 and TRBJ1-1; D is possibly TRBD1 (5 bases). This receptor was identified in a human donor who had recovered from COVID-19. Sequences were derived from CD4+ T cells from blood, cultured in vitro, sampled before SARS-CoV-2 vaccination. The DNA of the CDR3 is TGCAGTGCTAGAGTAGGCCTACTAGGGGACACTGAAGCTTTCTTT. Translating gives CSARVGLLGDTEAFF.